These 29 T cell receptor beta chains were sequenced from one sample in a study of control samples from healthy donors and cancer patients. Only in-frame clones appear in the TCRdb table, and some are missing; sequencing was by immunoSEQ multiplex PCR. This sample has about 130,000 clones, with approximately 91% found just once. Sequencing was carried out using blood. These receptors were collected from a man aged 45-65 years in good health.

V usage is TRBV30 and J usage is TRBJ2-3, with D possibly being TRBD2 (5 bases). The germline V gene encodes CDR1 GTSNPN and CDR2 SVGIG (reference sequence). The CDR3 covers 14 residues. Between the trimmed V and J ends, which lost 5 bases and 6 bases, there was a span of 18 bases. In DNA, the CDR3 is TGTGCCTGGGCTCGGGCGGGCTTTGGGGATACGCAGTATTTT. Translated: CAWARAGFGDTQYF.

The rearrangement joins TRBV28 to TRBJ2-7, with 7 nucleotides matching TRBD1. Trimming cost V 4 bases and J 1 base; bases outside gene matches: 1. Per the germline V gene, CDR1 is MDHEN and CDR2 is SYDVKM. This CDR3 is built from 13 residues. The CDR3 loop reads CASSSGQSYEQYF. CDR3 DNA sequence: TGTGCCAGCAGTTCGGGACAGTCCTACGAGCAGTACTTC.

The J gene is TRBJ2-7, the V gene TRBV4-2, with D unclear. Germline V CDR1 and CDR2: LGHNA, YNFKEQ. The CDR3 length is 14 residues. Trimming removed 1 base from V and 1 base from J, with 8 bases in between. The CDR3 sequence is CASSQAGQSYEQYF. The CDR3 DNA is TGTGCCAGCAGCCAAGCGGGCCAGTCCTACGAGCAGTACTTC.

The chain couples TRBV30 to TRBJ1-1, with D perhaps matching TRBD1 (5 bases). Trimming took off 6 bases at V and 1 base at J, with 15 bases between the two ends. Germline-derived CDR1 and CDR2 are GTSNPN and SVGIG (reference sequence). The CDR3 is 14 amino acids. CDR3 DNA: TGTGCCTGTCCTGGGGCGGAGAGGAACACTGAAGCTTTCTTT. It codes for CACPGAERNTEAFF. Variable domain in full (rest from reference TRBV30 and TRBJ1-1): SQTIHQWPATLVQPVGSPLSLECTVEGTSNPNLYWYRQAAGRGLQLLFYSVGIGQISSEVPQNLSASRPQDRQFILSSKKLLLSDSGFYLCACPGAERNTEAFFGQGTRLTVV.

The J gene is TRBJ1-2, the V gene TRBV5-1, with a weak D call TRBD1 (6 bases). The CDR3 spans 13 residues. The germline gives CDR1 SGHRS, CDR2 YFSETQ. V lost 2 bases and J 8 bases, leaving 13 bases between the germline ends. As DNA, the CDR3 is TGCGCCAGCAGCTTACAGGGCGAGCGGGGCTACACCTTC. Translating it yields CASSLQGERGYTF. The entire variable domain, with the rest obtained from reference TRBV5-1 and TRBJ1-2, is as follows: KAGVTQTPRYLIKTRGQQVTLSCSPISGHRSVSWYQQTPGQGLQFLFEYFSETQRNKGNFPGRFSGRQFSNSRSEMNVSTLELGDSALYLCASSLQGERGYTFGSGTRLTVV.

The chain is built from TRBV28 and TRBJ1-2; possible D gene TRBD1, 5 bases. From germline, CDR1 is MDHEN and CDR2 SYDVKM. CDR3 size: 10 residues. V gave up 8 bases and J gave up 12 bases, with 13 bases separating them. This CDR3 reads CASSGPRNTF. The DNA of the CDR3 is TGTGCCAGCTCGGGACCCAGGAACACCTTC.

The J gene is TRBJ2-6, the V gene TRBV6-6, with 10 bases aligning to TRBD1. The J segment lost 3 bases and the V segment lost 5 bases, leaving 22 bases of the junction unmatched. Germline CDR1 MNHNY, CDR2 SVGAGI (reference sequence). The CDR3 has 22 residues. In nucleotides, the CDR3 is TGTGCCAGCAGTCGATTCTCGTTGTCTTATGGGACAGGGGAGGTTGGGGCCAACGTCCTGACTTTC. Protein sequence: CASSRFSLSYGTGEVGANVLTF.

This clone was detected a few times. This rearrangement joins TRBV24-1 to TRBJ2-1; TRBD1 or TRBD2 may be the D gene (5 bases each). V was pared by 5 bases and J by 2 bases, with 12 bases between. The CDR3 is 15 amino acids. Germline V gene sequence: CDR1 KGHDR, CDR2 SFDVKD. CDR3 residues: CATSANTGPYNEQFF. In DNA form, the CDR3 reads TGTGCCACCAGTGCAAATACGGGGCCCTACAATGAGCAGTTCTTC.

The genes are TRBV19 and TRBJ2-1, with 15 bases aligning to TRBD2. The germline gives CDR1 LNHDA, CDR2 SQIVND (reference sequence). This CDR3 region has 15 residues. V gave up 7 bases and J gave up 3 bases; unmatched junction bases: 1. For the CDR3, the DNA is TGTGCCAGTATGGGACTAGCGGGGGGCTACAATGAGCAGTTCTTC. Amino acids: CASMGLAGGYNEQFF.

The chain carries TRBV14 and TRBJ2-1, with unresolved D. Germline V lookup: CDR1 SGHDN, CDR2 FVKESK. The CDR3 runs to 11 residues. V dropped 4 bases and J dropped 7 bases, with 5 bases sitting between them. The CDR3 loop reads CASSPFNEQFF. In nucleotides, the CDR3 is TGTGCCAGCAGCCCATTTAATGAGCAGTTCTTC.

The CDR3 DNA reads as TGTGCCAGCAGCAAAGATCAGGGGCTTAGCTCCTACAATGAGCAGTTCTTC. Its protein is CASSKDQGLSSYNEQFF. The genes are TRBV21-1 and TRBJ2-1; whether TRBD1, the table's D call, matches the DNA was not checked. TRBV21-1 is reported as a pseudogene. The CDR3 runs to 17 residues.

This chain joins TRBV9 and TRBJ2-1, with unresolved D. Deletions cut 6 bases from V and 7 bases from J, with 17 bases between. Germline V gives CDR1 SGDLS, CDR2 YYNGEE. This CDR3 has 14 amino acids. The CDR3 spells CASNKALLGNEQFF. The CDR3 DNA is TGTGCCAGCAACAAGGCCCTTTTGGGGAATGAGCAGTTCTTC.

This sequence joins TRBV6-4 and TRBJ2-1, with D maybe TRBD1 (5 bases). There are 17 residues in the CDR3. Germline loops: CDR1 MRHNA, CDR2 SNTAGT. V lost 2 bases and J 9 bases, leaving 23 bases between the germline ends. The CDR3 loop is CASSDELRLGPTTEQFF. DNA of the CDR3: TGTGCCAGCAGTGACGAACTACGCCTGGGGCCCACCACTGAGCAGTTCTTC.

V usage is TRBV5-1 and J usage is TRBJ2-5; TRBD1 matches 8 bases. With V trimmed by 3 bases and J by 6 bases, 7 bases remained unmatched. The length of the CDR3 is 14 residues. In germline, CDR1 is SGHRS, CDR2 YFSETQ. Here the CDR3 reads CASSWSGQGKTQYF. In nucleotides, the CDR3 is TGCGCCAGCAGCTGGAGCGGACAGGGAAAGACCCAGTACTTC.

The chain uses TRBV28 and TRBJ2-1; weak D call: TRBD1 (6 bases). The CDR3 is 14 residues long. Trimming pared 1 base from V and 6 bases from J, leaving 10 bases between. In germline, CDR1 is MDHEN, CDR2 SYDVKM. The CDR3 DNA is TGTGCCAGCAGTTTATCACAGGGAATCAATGAGCAGTTCTTC. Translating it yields CASSLSQGINEQFF.

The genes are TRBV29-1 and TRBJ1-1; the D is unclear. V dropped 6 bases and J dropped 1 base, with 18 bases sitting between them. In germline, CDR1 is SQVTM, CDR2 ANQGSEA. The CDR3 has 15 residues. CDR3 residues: CSVRYTWAENTEAFF. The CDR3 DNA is TGCAGCGTACGATACACCTGGGCGGAGAACACTGAAGCTTTCTTT.

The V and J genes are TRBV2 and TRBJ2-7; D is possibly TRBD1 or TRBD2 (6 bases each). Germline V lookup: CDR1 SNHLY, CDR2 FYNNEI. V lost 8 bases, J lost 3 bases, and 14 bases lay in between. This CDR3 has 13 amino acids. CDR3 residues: CASGGTTLYEQYF. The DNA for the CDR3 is TGTGCCAGCGGGGGGACAACACTCTACGAGCAGTACTTC.

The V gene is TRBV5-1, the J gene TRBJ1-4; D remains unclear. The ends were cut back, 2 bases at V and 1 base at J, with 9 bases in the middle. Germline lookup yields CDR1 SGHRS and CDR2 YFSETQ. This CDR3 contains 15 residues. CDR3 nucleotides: TGCGCCAGCAGCTTTCAAGGCGGAACTAATGAAAAACTGTTTTTT. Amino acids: CASSFQGGTNEKLFF.

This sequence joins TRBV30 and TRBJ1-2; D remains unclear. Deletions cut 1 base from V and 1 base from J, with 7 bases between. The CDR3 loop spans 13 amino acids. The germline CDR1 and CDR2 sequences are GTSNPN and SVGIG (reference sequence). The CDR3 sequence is CAWSAGHNYGYTF. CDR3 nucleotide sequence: TGTGCCTGGAGTGCGGGCCATAACTATGGCTACACCTTC. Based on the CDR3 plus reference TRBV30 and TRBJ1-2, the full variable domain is SQTIHQWPATLVQPVGSPLSLECTVEGTSNPNLYWYRQAAGRGLQLLFYSVGIGQISSEVPQNLSASRPQDRQFILSSKKLLLSDSGFYLCAWSAGHNYGYTFGSGTRLTVV.

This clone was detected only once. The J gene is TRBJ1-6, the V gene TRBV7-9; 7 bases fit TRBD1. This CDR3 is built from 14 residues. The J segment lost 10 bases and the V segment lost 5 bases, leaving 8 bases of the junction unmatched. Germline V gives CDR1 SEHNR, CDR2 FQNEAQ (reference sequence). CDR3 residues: CASSRDSRGSPLHF. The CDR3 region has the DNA TGTGCCAGCAGCCGGGACAGTCGAGGCTCACCCCTCCACTTT. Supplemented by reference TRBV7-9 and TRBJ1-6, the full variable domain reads DTGVSQNPRHKITKRGQNVTFRCDPISEHNRLYWYRQTLGQGPEFLTYFQNEAQLEKSRLLSDRFSAERPKGSFSTLEIQRTEQGDSAMYLCASSRDSRGSPLHFGNGTRLTVT.

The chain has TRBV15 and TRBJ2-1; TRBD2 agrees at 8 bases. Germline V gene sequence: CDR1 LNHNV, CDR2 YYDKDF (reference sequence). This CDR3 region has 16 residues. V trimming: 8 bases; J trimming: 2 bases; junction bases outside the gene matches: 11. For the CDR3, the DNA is TGTGCCACCGGGGGCGGGGGGTTCCAGGCCTACAATGAGCAGTTCTTC. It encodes CATGGGGFQAYNEQFF.

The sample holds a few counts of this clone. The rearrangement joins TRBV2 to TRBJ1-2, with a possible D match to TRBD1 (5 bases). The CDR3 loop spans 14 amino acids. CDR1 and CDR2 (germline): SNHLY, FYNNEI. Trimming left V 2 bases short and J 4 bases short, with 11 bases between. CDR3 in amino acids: CASSEIGHFYGYTF. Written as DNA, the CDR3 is TGTGCCAGCAGTGAAATAGGACACTTCTATGGCTACACCTTC. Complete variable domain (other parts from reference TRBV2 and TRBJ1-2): EPEVTQTPSHQVTQMGQEVILRCVPISNHLYFYWYRQILGQKVEFLVSFYNNEISEKSEIFDDQFSVERPDGSNFTLKIRSTKLEDSAMYFCASSEIGHFYGYTFGSGTRLTVV.

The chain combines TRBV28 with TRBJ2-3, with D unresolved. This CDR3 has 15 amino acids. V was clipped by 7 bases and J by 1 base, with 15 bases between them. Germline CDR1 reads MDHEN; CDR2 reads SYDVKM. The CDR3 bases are TGTGCCAGCACCACAGAAGGGTTGGGCACAGATACGCAGTATTTT. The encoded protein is CASTTEGLGTDTQYF.

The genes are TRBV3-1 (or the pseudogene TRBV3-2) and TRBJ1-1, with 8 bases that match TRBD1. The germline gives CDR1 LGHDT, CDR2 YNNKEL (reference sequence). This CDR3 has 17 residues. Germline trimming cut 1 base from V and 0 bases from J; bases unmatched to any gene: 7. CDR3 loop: CASSQGDRQYLNTEAFF. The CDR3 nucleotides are TGTGCCAGCAGCCAAGGGGACAGGCAATATTTGAACACTGAAGCTTTCTTT.

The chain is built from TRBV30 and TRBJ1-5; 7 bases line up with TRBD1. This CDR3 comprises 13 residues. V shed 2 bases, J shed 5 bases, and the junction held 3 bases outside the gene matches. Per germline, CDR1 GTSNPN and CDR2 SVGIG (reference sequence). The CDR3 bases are TGTGCCTGGAGTACAGGGGTTGATCAGCCCCAGCATTTT. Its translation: CAWSTGVDQPQHF.

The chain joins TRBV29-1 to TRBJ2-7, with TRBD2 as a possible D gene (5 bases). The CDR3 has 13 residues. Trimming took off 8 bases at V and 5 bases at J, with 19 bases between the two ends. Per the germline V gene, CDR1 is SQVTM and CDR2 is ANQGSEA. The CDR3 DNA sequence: TGCAGCTTCGTGGGCGGGTTGCATCACGAGCAGTACTTC. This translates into CSFVGGLHHEQYF.

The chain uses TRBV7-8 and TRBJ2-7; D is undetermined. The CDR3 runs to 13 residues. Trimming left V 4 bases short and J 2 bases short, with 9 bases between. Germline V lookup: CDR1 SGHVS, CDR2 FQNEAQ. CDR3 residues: CASSYLRPYEQYF. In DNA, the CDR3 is TGTGCCAGCAGCTATCTTCGACCCTACGAGCAGTACTTC.

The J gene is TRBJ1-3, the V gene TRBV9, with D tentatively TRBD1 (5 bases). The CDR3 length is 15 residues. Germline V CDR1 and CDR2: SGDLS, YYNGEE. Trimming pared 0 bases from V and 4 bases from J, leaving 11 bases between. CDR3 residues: CASSVGLGGGNTIYF. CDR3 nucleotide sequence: TGTGCCAGCAGCGTAGGTTTGGGGGGAGGAAACACCATATATTTT.

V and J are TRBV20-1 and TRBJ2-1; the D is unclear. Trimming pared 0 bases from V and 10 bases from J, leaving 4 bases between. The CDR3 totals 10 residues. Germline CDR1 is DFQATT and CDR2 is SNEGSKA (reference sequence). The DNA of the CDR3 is TGCAGTGCTAGAGATGGAGAGCAGTTCTTC. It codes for CSARDGEQFF.